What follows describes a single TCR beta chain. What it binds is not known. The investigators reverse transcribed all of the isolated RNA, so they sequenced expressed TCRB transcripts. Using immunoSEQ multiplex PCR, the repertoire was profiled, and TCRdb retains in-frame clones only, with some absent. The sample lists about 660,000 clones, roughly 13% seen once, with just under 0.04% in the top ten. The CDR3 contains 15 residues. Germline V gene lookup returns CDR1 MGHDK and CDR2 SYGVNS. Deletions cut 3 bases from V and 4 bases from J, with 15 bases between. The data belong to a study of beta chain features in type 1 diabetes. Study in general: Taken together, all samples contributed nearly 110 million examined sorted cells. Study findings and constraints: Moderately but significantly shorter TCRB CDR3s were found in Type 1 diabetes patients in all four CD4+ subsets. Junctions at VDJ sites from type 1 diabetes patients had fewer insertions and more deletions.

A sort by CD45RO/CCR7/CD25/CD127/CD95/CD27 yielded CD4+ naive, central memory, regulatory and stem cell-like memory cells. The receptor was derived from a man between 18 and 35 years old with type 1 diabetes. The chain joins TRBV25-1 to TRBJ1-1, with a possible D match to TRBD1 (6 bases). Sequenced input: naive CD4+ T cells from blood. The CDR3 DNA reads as TGTGCCAGCAGTGACCCTACCAGGGGCCCCACTGAAGCTTTCTTT. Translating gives CASSDPTRGPTEAFF. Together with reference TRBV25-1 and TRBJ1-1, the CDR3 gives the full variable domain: EADIYQTPRYLVIGTGKKITLECSQTMGHDKMYWYQQDPGMELHLIHYSYGVNSTEKGDLSSESTVSRIRTEHFPLTLESARPSHTSQYLCASSDPTRGPTEAFFGQGTRLTVV.